The present T cell receptor (beta chain) was sequenced within a study of cytomegalovirus exposure and HLA in healthy donors. Trimming took off 0 bases at V and 10 bases at J, with 15 bases between the two ends. This CDR3 comprises 14 residues. In germline, CDR1 is MNHNS, CDR2 SASEGT. Both 60 Vbeta primers and 13 Jbeta primers went into the PCR. Profiled with immunoSEQ multiplex PCR; TCRdb holds only in-frame clones, not every one. The profile covers about 180,000 clones, with 80% appearing a single time and 1.1% to 1.5% taken by the ten largest. Study-level findings and limits: Beyond CMV serostatus, there was no information to go on about immune exposure. Judged likely to be a sequencing artifact was a cluster of highly shared sequence variants. It was assumed in the presence/absence analyses that sequencing depth was roughly uniform across donors. Follow-up analysis found HLA locus-dependent TCR association rates, highest for DRB1 and lowest for HLA-C.

On this clone: The antigen is unknown.

The rearrangement joins TRBV6-1 to TRBJ1-1; possibly TRBD1 for D (6 bases). Sequencing input: PBMCs. The TCR sequence derives from a girl aged 10 to 17 in good health and CMV-seropositive. In DNA form, the CDR3 reads TGTGCCAGCAGTGAAGCGCTGGCAGGGGATGGAGCTTTCTTT. Amino acids: CASSEALAGDGAFF.